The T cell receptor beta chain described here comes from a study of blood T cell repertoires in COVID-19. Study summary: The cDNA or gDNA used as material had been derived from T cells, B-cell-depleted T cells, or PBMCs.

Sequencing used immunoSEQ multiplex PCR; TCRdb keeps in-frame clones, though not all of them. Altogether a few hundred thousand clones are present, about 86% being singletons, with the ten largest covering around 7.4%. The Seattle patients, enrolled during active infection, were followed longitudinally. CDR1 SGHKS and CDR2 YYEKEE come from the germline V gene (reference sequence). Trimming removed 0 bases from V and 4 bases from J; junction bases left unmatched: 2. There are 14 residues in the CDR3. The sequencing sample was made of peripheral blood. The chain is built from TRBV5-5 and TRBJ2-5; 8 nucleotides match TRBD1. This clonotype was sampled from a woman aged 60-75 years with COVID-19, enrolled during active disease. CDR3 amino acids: CASSLGQGLETQYF. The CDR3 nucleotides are TGTGCCAGCAGCTTGGGACAGGGGTTAGAGACCCAGTACTTC.